This T cell receptor (beta chain) was identified in a study of shared clonotypes between healthy human individuals. In the study overall: Donors, aged 18 to 49, were a couple of women and a few men. Study-level results: Across a few donors, naive CD4 shared around 5%, naive CD8 3.5% to 4%, memory CD4 about 2.4%, memory CD8 0.4% to 0.5%.

Of note for this clone: Antigen unknown.

The V end was cut by 0 bases, the J end by 10 bases, with 14 bases between. This CDR3 spans 15 amino acids. Germline CDR1 and CDR2: SGHRS and YFSETQ. Deep-level settings were used for running the assay. Repertoires were generated with immunoSEQ multiplex PCR, while TCRdb's copy carries only in-frame clones and drops some. The profile covers about 610,000 clones, with about 95% appearing a single time and about 0.11% taken by the ten largest. Naive CD8 cells lacked CD45RO and underwent positive selection for CCR7, leaving out terminally differentiated effector memory CD45RA+ cells. Sequencing was carried out using naive CD8+ T cells sorted from blood. V and J are TRBV5-1 and TRBJ1-6; D unresolved. This clonotype originated in a woman in her twenties or thirties in good health. This CDR3 is CASSLETRPGSPLHF. Here the CDR3 DNA reads TGCGCCAGCAGCTTGGAGACACGGCCCGGATCACCCCTCCACTTT. Combining the CDR3 with reference TRBV5-1 and TRBJ1-6 gives the whole variable domain KAGVTQTPRYLIKTRGQQVTLSCSPISGHRSVSWYQQTPGQGLQFLFEYFSETQRNKGNFPGRFSGRQFSNSRSEMNVSTLELGDSALYLCASSLETRPGSPLHFGNGTRLTVT.